The 27 T cell receptor beta chains reported below all come from one sample, sequenced in a study of CD8 T cells in Susac syndrome. RNA in amounts of roughly 0.5 to 1 ug was reverse transcribed with random hexamers. TCRdb ran MiXCR on the immunoSEQ multiplex PCR reads and lists one entry per CDR3 protein. The sample shows about 140,000 distinct CDR3 sequences, just under 95% of them seen only once. Sequencing input: CD4+ T cells from PBMCs. These TCRs come from a human donor with Susac syndrome.

This chain connects TRBV9 to TRBJ2-7; 9 nucleotides line up with TRBD1. Germline CDR1 reads SGDLS; CDR2 reads YYNGEE. J was trimmed by 7 bases and V by 4 bases; bases with no gene match: 12. The CDR3 is made up of 15 amino acids. CDR3 residues: CASSLRPGQGGEQYF. The CDR3 DNA is TGTGCCAGCAGCCTCCGACCGGGACAGGGAGGGGAGCAGTACTTC.

The chain carries TRBV11-2 and TRBJ1-2; 7 bases fit TRBD1. With 5 bases clipped from V and 4 bases from J, the junction kept 16 bases outside the gene matches. Germline CDR1 is SGHAT and CDR2 is FQNNGV. CDR3 size: 17 residues. As DNA, the CDR3 is TGTGCCAGCAGCCACCCGGACAGGAGTATCCGCAGCTATGGCTACACCTTC. It is translated as CASSHPDRSIRSYGYTF.

The chain employs TRBV20-1 and TRBJ1-6, with D perhaps matching TRBD1 (5 bases). Germline V CDR1 and CDR2: DFQATT, SNEGSKA (reference sequence). The ends were cut back, 6 bases at V and 8 bases at J, with 11 bases in the middle. This CDR3 region has 12 residues. CDR3 amino acids: CSAPGGDSPLHF. Written as DNA, the CDR3 is TGCAGTGCCCCGGGAGGGGATTCACCCCTCCACTTT.

The V call is TRBV29-1, the J call TRBJ1-2; 10 bases align to TRBD1. The CDR3 covers 12 residues. Per germline, CDR1 SQVTM and CDR2 ANQGSEA. V gave up 5 bases and J gave up 7 bases; unmatched junction bases: 4. The CDR3 loop is CSVNWDRGGYTF. CDR3 in DNA: TGCAGCGTTAACTGGGACAGGGGTGGCTACACCTTC.

The chain combines TRBV29-1 with TRBJ2-2; D is undetermined. Trimming cost V 5 bases and J 4 bases, with 5 bases left between them. The CDR3 has 11 amino acids. Germline CDR1 is SQVTM and CDR2 is ANQGSEA. CDR3 residues: CSVSVTGELFF. The CDR3 nucleotides are TGCAGCGTTTCCGTCACCGGGGAGCTGTTTTTT.

This sequence joins TRBV20-1 and TRBJ2-2, with 7 positions matching TRBD2. Germline V gene lookup returns CDR1 DFQATT and CDR2 SNEGSKA (reference sequence). V shed 4 bases, J shed 4 bases, and the junction held 3 bases outside the gene matches. CDR3 length: 13 amino acids. CDR3 DNA sequence: TGCAGTGCTAACGGGGGGAGCACCGGGGAGCTGTTTTTT. Translation: CSANGGSTGELFF.

The genes are TRBV20-1 and TRBJ2-7; D perhaps matches TRBD2 (6 bases). Per germline, CDR1 DFQATT and CDR2 SNEGSKA (reference sequence). Trimming pared 3 bases from V and 7 bases from J, leaving 10 bases between. This CDR3 spans 11 amino acids. The CDR3 DNA reads TGCAGTGCTAGCAAGACTAGGGAGCAGTACTTC. Its protein product is CSASKTREQYF.

The chain links TRBV29-1 to TRBJ1-4; 7 bases are a match to TRBD1. V gave up 6 bases and J gave up 3 bases; unmatched junction bases: 7. Per the germline V gene, CDR1 is SQVTM and CDR2 is ANQGSEA. The CDR3 loop spans 14 amino acids. The DNA of the CDR3 is TGCAGCGTCCTCGAGAGGGGGCCTAATGAAAAACTGTTTTTT. This sequence encodes CSVLERGPNEKLFF.

The rearrangement links TRBV20-1 to TRBJ2-1; 11 bases agree with TRBD2. Per the germline V gene, CDR1 is DFQATT and CDR2 is SNEGSKA (reference sequence). There are 16 residues in the CDR3. The V and J ends lost 6 bases and 7 bases, in that order; junction bases with no gene match: 14. This CDR3 reads CSAPGELAGDWNEQFF. DNA of the CDR3: TGCAGTGCCCCCGGGGAACTAGCGGGAGATTGGAATGAGCAGTTCTTC.

This chain joins TRBV25-1 and TRBJ1-2; D gene unclear. The CDR3 sequence is 13 residues long. In germline, CDR1 is MGHDK, CDR2 SYGVNS. V lost 5 bases to trimming and J lost 3 bases, with 10 bases between them. The CDR3: CASSRSTDYGYTF. In DNA form, the CDR3 reads TGTGCCAGCAGTCGGTCGACCGACTATGGCTACACCTTC.

The chain employs TRBV29-1 and TRBJ2-7; possibly TRBD1 for D (7 bases). Germline-derived CDR1 and CDR2 are SQVTM and ANQGSEA. Trimming stripped 6 bases from V and 6 bases from J, with 18 bases between. This CDR3 is built from 13 residues. CDR3 DNA: TGCAGCGTCCTCGAGGCCCAGGGGGGCGAGCAGTACTTC. Translated, it gives CSVLEAQGGEQYF.

The rearrangement uses TRBV20-1 and TRBJ1-5, with D tentatively TRBD1 (6 bases). The V gene's germline CDR1 is DFQATT and CDR2 SNEGSKA (reference sequence). The CDR3 spans 13 residues. The V gene lost 7 bases and the J gene lost 6 bases, with 16 bases spanning the gap. The CDR3 bases are TGCAGTGGTAACAGGGAATTGGGTCAGCCCCAGCATTTT. It yields the protein CSGNRELGQPQHF.

This chain links TRBV5-4 with TRBJ2-2; D is unresolved. Germline V gene data show CDR1 as SGHNT and CDR2 as YYREEE (reference sequence). This CDR3 is 11 amino acids long. Between the trimmed V and J ends, which lost 6 bases and 2 bases, there was a span of 2 bases. The CDR3 protein is CASTNTGELFF. The DNA of the CDR3 is TGTGCCAGCACCAACACCGGGGAGCTGTTTTTT.

The V and J genes are TRBV30 and TRBJ2-2, with D possibly matching TRBD2 (6 bases). CDR1 is GTSNPN, CDR2 SVGIG, per germline (reference sequence). Trimming cost V 0 bases and J 0 bases, with 8 bases left between them. There are 15 residues in the CDR3. The CDR3 region has the DNA TGTGCCTGGAGTGTAGGAGGGGCGAACACCGGGGAGCTGTTTTTT. Its protein product is CAWSVGGANTGELFF. Together with reference TRBV30 and TRBJ2-2, the CDR3 gives the full variable domain: SQTIHQWPATLVQPVGSPLSLECTVEGTSNPNLYWYRQAAGRGLQLLFYSVGIGQISSEVPQNLSASRPQDRQFILSSKKLLLSDSGFYLCAWSVGGANTGELFFGEGSRLTVL.

The chain joins TRBV5-1 to TRBJ1-1; D remains ambiguous. V was trimmed by 2 bases and J by 0 bases, leaving 8 bases between them. There are 14 residues in the CDR3. The germline gives CDR1 SGHRS, CDR2 YFSETQ. CDR3 DNA: TGCGCCAGCAGCTTACAGATGATGAACACTGAAGCTTTCTTT. Its translation is CASSLQMMNTEAFF.

The chain recombines TRBV30 with TRBJ1-2; weak D call: TRBD1 (6 bases). CDR3 length equals 13 residues. V was trimmed by 2 bases and J by 7 bases, leaving 14 bases between them. The germline gives CDR1 GTSNPN, CDR2 SVGIG (reference sequence). The CDR3 is CAWSPTHRAGYTF. The CDR3 coding sequence is TGTGCCTGGAGTCCTACACACAGGGCTGGCTACACCTTC. Looking up the rest from reference TRBV30 and TRBJ1-2 gives the full variable domain: SQTIHQWPATLVQPVGSPLSLECTVEGTSNPNLYWYRQAAGRGLQLLFYSVGIGQISSEVPQNLSASRPQDRQFILSSKKLLLSDSGFYLCAWSPTHRAGYTFGSGTRLTVV.

This rearrangement joins TRBV20-1 to TRBJ2-5; D perhaps matches TRBD1 (8 bases). The CDR3 spans 14 residues. The V gene's germline CDR1 is DFQATT and CDR2 SNEGSKA (reference sequence). Between the trimmed V and J ends, which lost 6 bases and 2 bases, there was a span of 16 bases. The CDR3 coding sequence is TGCAGTGCGTGGGGAGGGACAGGACAAGAGACCCAGTACTTC. It codes for CSAWGGTGQETQYF.

This rearrangement joins TRBV4-3 to TRBJ2-3, with D hard to call. Per the germline V gene, CDR1 is LGHNA and CDR2 is YSLEER. V lost 0 bases and J 1 base, leaving 17 bases between the germline ends. This CDR3 has 18 residues. In DNA, the CDR3 is TGCGCCAGCAGCCAAGATCGTTTCTCTTCTCCCGGCACAGATACGCAGTATTTT. Amino acids: CASSQDRFSSPGTDTQYF.

V and J are TRBV28 and TRBJ1-2, with TRBD1 identical over 9 bases. J was trimmed by 2 bases and V by 6 bases; bases with no gene match: 4. CDR1 and CDR2 (germline): MDHEN, SYDVKM. The CDR3 sequence is 14 residues long. The CDR3 spells CASSTGQGNYGYTF. DNA of the CDR3: TGTGCCAGCAGCACAGGACAGGGGAACTATGGCTACACCTTC.

This chain connects TRBV7-9 to TRBJ1-4; D is unclear. Germline-derived CDR1 and CDR2 are SEHNR and FQNEAQ (reference sequence). Deletions cut 8 bases from V and 8 bases from J, with 24 bases between. The length of the CDR3 is 16 residues. DNA for the CDR3: TGTGCCAGCGCATCGCTTAGGTGGATAGTTGGGGAAAAACTGTTTTTT. Protein sequence: CASASLRWIVGEKLFF. The full variable domain, with the rest looked up from reference TRBV7-9 and TRBJ1-4, is DTGVSQNPRHKITKRGQNVTFRCDPISEHNRLYWYRQTLGQGPEFLTYFQNEAQLEKSRLLSDRFSAERPKGSFSTLEIQRTEQGDSAMYLCASASLRWIVGEKLFFGSGTQLSVL.

The J gene is TRBJ2-2, the V gene TRBV25-1; D uncertain. With 8 bases removed from V and 0 bases from J, the gap between germline ends came to 16 bases. The length of the CDR3 is 16 residues. Germline CDR1 is MGHDK and CDR2 is SYGVNS. CDR3 nucleotides: TGTGCCAGCGCCTTCAATGGCGGCCCGAACACCGGGGAGCTGTTTTTT. Encoded protein: CASAFNGGPNTGELFF.

This clonotype showed up just once. V is TRBV3-1 and J is TRBJ1-6; D might be TRBD1 (6 bases). V lost 4 bases, J lost 9 bases, and 19 bases lay in between. The CDR3 sequence is 16 residues long. Per the germline V gene, CDR1 is LGHDT and CDR2 is YNNKEL (reference sequence). The DNA of the CDR3 is TGTGCCAGCAGCCTTACCGGGGGCAGGGGTTCTTCACCCCTCCACTTT. This translates into CASSLTGGRGSSPLHF.

The chain has TRBV5-1 and TRBJ2-3; TRBD2 agrees at 10 bases. The V gene's germline CDR1 is SGHRS and CDR2 YFSETQ. The junction had 8 bases not matched to a gene; V was cut back by 2 bases and J by 2 bases. This CDR3 has 17 residues. Written as DNA, the CDR3 is TGCGCCAGCAGCTTCCAAGTAGCGGGGGGAGTCACAGATACGCAGTATTTT. As protein: CASSFQVAGGVTDTQYF.

The CDR3 nucleotides read TGTGCCAGCCGGATCCGGGGTGGGCAGTACTTC. Its translation is CASRIRGGQYF. This chain links TRBV21-1 with TRBJ2-7; the DNA was not compared with TRBD1, the D call given in the table. TRBV21-1 is assigned pseudogene status. The CDR3 is 11 residues long.

The chain has TRBV9 and TRBJ1-2; 8 positions match TRBD1. J was trimmed by 7 bases and V by 3 bases; bases with no gene match: 11. This CDR3 has 15 residues. The germline V gene has CDR1 SGDLS and CDR2 YYNGEE. The CDR3 protein is CASSAHRGTSTGYTF. CDR3 nucleotide sequence: TGTGCCAGCAGCGCGCACAGGGGGACCTCGACTGGCTACACCTTC.

This chain uses TRBV13 with TRBJ2-5; D remains ambiguous. Trimming removed 3 bases from V and 4 bases from J, with 12 bases in between. The CDR3 has 14 residues. The V gene's germline CDR1 is PRHDT and CDR2 FYEKMQ (reference sequence). CDR3 bases: TGTGCCAGCAGCTTCGGGCCCCTGGGAGAGACCCAGTACTTC. This translates into CASSFGPLGETQYF.

CDR3 coding DNA: TGTGCCTGGAGTGTACAGGGTTACAATCAGCCCCAGCATTTT. Its translation: CAWSVQGYNQPQHF. The V and J genes are TRBV30 and TRBJ1-5; D possibly corresponds to TRBD1 (6 bases). Germline lookup yields CDR1 GTSNPN and CDR2 SVGIG (reference sequence). Trimming cost V 0 bases and J 3 bases, with 9 bases left between them. CDR3 length equals 14 residues.